Below, 16 T cell receptor beta chains from the same sample are listed, as sequenced in a study of blood T cells in healthy people across ages. The second PCR ran about 6 to 12 cycles with a sample-barcoded 5' primer and J-beta primers. TCRdb re-called the 5' RACE reads through MiXCR, storing one row per CDR3 protein. The data contain 710,000 or so distinct CDR3 sequences, 22% of them seen just once; the ten biggest clones take up around a fifth. Source material: blood. All receptors come from a man aged 65-85 years in good health.

The rearrangement joins TRBV7-3 to TRBJ2-1; 7 positions match TRBD2. The germline gives CDR1 SGHTA, CDR2 FQGTGA. The length of the CDR3 is 15 residues. V trimming: 6 bases; J trimming: 6 bases; junction bases outside the gene matches: 11. The CDR3 protein is CASSLGGDLGNEQFF. The CDR3 DNA reads as TGTGCCAGCAGTCTTGGGGGGGACTTAGGCAATGAGCAGTTCTTC.

This clonotype occurred a few times. The chain carries TRBV5-1 and TRBJ1-1; 9 bases agree with TRBD1. The germline CDR1 and CDR2 sequences are SGHRS and YFSETQ. This CDR3 is 16 amino acids long. J gave up 0 bases and V 3 bases, and 6 bases lay outside the gene matches. CDR3 sequence (DNA): TGCGCCAGCAGCTCCGGGACAGGGAGGATGAACACTGAAGCTTTCTTT. It yields the protein CASSSGTGRMNTEAFF.

In its sample, this clonotype was seen a few times. The chain links TRBV9 to TRBJ2-1; TRBD2 matches 10 bases. CDR3 length equals 18 residues. The junction had 20 bases not matched to a gene; V was cut back by 4 bases and J by 10 bases. Germline assignment: CDR1 SGDLS and CDR2 YYNGEE. The CDR3 DNA reads as TGTGCCAGCAGCTCTCACAGTAGGGCTCTAGCGGGAGCATCGGAGCAGTTCTTC. It yields the protein CASSSHSRALAGASEQFF.

A note on this clonotype: Compared with germline, one end of the junction differs, possibly owing to a read error. The J gene is TRBJ1-1, the V gene TRBV7-2; tentative D call: TRBD1 (5 bases). This CDR3 comprises 15 residues. From germline, CDR1 is SGHTA and CDR2 FQGNSA. This CDR3 is CASSLVVGDVSEAFF. CDR3 in DNA: TGCGCCAGCAGCTTAGTTGTAGGGGACGTAAGCGAAGCTTTCTTT.

This clonotype was seen only a few times. The genes are TRBV29-1 and TRBJ2-3, with D hard to call. The CDR3 contains 13 residues. The V and J ends lost 2 bases and 5 bases respectively, with 11 bases between them. Germline CDR1 SQVTM, CDR2 ANQGSEA. The CDR3 DNA sequence: TGCAGCGTTGAACGAGGCGACGGAGATACGCAGTATTTT. Residues: CSVERGDGDTQYF.

This clonotype was seen only a few times. The V gene is TRBV20-1, the J gene TRBJ1-5; 7 bases are shared with TRBD1. Trimming cost V 3 bases and J 5 bases; bases outside gene matches: 7. Germline V gene data show CDR1 as DFQATT and CDR2 as SNEGSKA (reference sequence). The CDR3 is 14 amino acids. CDR3 in amino acids: CSARVDRSYQPQHF. The CDR3 DNA sequence: TGCAGTGCTAGGGTGGACAGGAGTTATCAGCCCCAGCATTTT.

The V call is TRBV7-8, the J call TRBJ2-5; 13 nucleotides match TRBD2. The germline gives CDR1 SGHVS, CDR2 FQNEAQ. This CDR3 has 18 residues. V shed 5 bases and J 3 bases; nucleotides not matched to a gene: 12. In nucleotides, the CDR3 is TGTGCCAGCAGCACACAATTAAAGGGACTAGCGGGAAAAGAGACCCAGTACTTC. Translated, it gives CASSTQLKGLAGKETQYF.

This clonotype turned up a few times. The chain uses TRBV19 and TRBJ2-3; D gene unclear. The V gene lost 5 bases and the J gene lost 2 bases, with 11 bases spanning the gap. Germline V gene data show CDR1 as LNHDA and CDR2 as SQIVND (reference sequence). The CDR3 covers 14 residues. CDR3 protein: CASSPYGSTDTQYF. For the CDR3, the DNA is TGTGCCAGTAGTCCCTACGGATCCACAGATACGCAGTATTTT.

The rearrangement joins TRBV28 to TRBJ2-7; weak D call: TRBD2 (6 bases). This CDR3 region has 13 residues. Trimming stripped 7 bases from V and 3 bases from J, with 13 bases between. Looked up from germline, CDR1 is MDHEN and CDR2 is SYDVKM. The CDR3 region is CASNTGGGYEQYF. The DNA for the CDR3 is TGTGCCAGCAACACTGGGGGAGGCTACGAGCAGTACTTC. Drawing the rest from reference TRBV28 and TRBJ2-7, the complete variable domain is DVKVTQSSRYLVKRTGEKVFLECVQDMDHENMFWYRQDPGLGLRLIYFSYDVKMKEKGDIPEGYSVSREKKERFSLILESASTNQTSMYLCASNTGGGYEQYFGPGTRLTVT.

This chain uses TRBV4-1 with TRBJ1-5; tentatively, D is TRBD1 (5 bases). The CDR3 contains 17 residues. Germline V gene lookup returns CDR1 MGHRA and CDR2 YSYEKL. The germline V and J ends were trimmed by 0 bases and 3 bases, with 15 bases remaining between them. CDR3 loop: CASSQDLMGQVNQPQHF. CDR3 DNA sequence: TGCGCCAGCAGCCAAGATCTGATGGGGCAGGTCAATCAGCCCCAGCATTTT.

Concerning this clonotype itself: One end of the junction does not line up with germline, which may come from a read error. The chain combines TRBV12-3 or TRBV12-4 with TRBJ2-3; D may be TRBD2 (6 bases). The CDR3 has 15 amino acids. The CDR3 region is CASSLRRGITDAQYF. The CDR3 DNA reads as TGTGCCAGCAGTTTACGGCGGGGTATAACAGATGCGCAGTATTTT.

The J gene is TRBJ2-5, the V gene TRBV6-1; 8 nucleotides align to TRBD1. The J call may not be correct, given that the DNA end is closer to TRBJ2-7. The CDR3 is made up of 13 amino acids. CDR1 and CDR2 from the germline V gene are MNHNS and SASEGT. The CDR3 DNA follows: TGTGCCAGCAGGGTAGGACAGGGCTACGAGCAGTACGTC. Translation gives CASRVGQGYEQYV.

In this sample, this clonotype turned up a few times. J is TRBJ2-1 and V is TRBV14, with 13 bases matching TRBD2. This CDR3 has 17 amino acids. After removal of 1 base from V and 9 bases from J, the junction contained 9 bases not matched to a gene. CDR1 and CDR2 from the germline V gene are SGHDN and FVKESK. The CDR3 here is CASSQVTGLAGEGEQFF. CDR3 nucleotides: TGTGCCAGCAGCCAAGTTACAGGACTAGCGGGAGAGGGTGAGCAGTTCTTC.

This clonotype showed up just a few times. The chain joins TRBV20-1 to TRBJ2-7; 9 bases are shared with TRBD2. The assigned J gene may be wrong: the sequence end matches TRBJ2-1 better. This CDR3 comprises 18 residues. From germline, CDR1 is DFQATT and CDR2 SNEGSKA (reference sequence). DNA of the CDR3: TGCAGTGCTAGAGATTTGGTTGGTACAGCGGGAGGAGTGGATGAGCAGTTCTTC. Protein: CSARDLVGTAGGVDEQFF.

The chain links TRBV10-3 to TRBJ2-3, with 7 nucleotides matching TRBD2. The V gene's germline CDR1 is ENHRY and CDR2 SYGVKD. The trim removed 7 bases at V and 4 bases at J, leaving 8 bases unmatched. The CDR3 totals 14 residues. DNA for the CDR3: TGTGCCATCAAGGGAGCGGGAAGGTCAGATACGCAGTATTTT. Its protein product is CAIKGAGRSDTQYF.

This clonotype appeared a few times. The chain is built from TRBV6-5 and TRBJ2-1, with no clear D. CDR1 and CDR2 (germline): MNHEY, SVGAGI. V was cut by 5 bases and J by 12 bases, with 14 bases left in between. This CDR3 has 12 amino acids. CDR3 region: CASSPRTSGQFF. The CDR3, as DNA: TGTGCCAGCAGTCCTCGTACCTCGGGGCAGTTCTTC.